These 14 T cell receptor beta chains originate from one sample sequenced in a study of OX40 agonist ivuxolimab in advanced cancers. Assay: immunoSEQ multiplex PCR; the TCRdb copy retains only in-frame clones and omits some. Among 45,000 or so clones, 75% to 85% were seen once, and the ten largest hold roughly 2.6%. Sequences were derived from CD4+ or CD8+ T cells sorted from blood, sampled in a trial of the OX40 agonist ivuxolimab. The receptors shown here come from an adult with an advanced solid tumor such as melanoma, head and neck, liver or kidney cancer.

V is TRBV7-3 and J is TRBJ2-1, with a tentative D call TRBD1 (6 bases). V dropped 5 bases and J dropped 4 bases, with 12 bases sitting between them. Germline CDR1 and CDR2: SGHTA and FQGTGA. This CDR3 has 14 residues. The CDR3 reads CASSPDRIYNEQFF. In nucleotides, the CDR3 is TGTGCCAGCAGCCCGGACAGAATTTACAATGAGCAGTTCTTC. Using reference TRBV7-3 and TRBJ2-1 for the parts outside the CDR3, the full variable domain is GAGVSQTPSNKVTEKGKYVELRCDPISGHTALYWYRQSLGQGPEFLIYFQGTGAADDSGLPNDRFFAVRPEGSVSTLKIQRTERGDSAVYLCASSPDRIYNEQFFGPGTRLTVL.

This clone occurred a few times. The V gene is TRBV2, the J gene TRBJ1-2; weak D call: TRBD1 (5 bases). Germline loops: CDR1 SNHLY, CDR2 FYNNEI. CDR3 length: 13 amino acids. Deletions cut 8 bases from V and 2 bases from J, with 12 bases between. This CDR3 reads CASSPDKNYGYTF. The CDR3 coding sequence is TGTGCCAGCTCCCCGGACAAAAACTATGGCTACACCTTC. The full variable domain, in which reference TRBV2 and TRBJ1-2 provide the parts outside the CDR3, is EPEVTQTPSHQVTQMGQEVILRCVPISNHLYFYWYRQILGQKVEFLVSFYNNEISEKSEIFDDQFSVERPDGSNFTLKIRSTKLEDSAMYFCASSPDKNYGYTFGSGTRLTVV.

The chain recombines TRBV19 with TRBJ2-1; TRBD2 might be the D (5 bases). Trimming stripped 7 bases from V and 4 bases from J, with 8 bases between. The CDR3 sequence is 12 residues long. Per germline, CDR1 LNHDA and CDR2 SQIVND (reference sequence). The DNA of the CDR3 is TGTGCCAGTAATTCGGGATACAATGAGCAGTTCTTC. The encoded protein is CASNSGYNEQFF.

Regarding this clone: The sample holds other DNA sequences that translate to the same CDR3. The J gene is TRBJ2-7, the V gene TRBV7-2, with 8 bases identical to TRBD2. This CDR3 has 13 amino acids. V lost 5 bases and J lost 7; bases outside the gene matches: 7. Per the germline V gene, CDR1 is SGHTA and CDR2 is FQGNSA. In nucleotides, the CDR3 is TGTGCCAGCAGCCTACAGCGGGAGTTAGAGCAGTACTTC. Residues: CASSLQRELEQYF.

V usage is TRBV5-4 and J usage is TRBJ1-4; 7 positions match TRBD1. CDR3 length: 16 amino acids. CDR1 SGHNT and CDR2 YYREEE come from the germline V gene (reference sequence). Germline trimming cut 3 bases from V and 4 bases from J; bases unmatched to any gene: 9. The DNA of the CDR3 is TGTGCCAGCAGCTCCCGACAGGGCCTTATTAATGAAAAACTGTTTTTT. Its protein product is CASSSRQGLINEKLFF.

The chain couples TRBV10-3 to TRBJ1-6; D possibly corresponds to TRBD1 (6 bases). The CDR3 consists of 13 residues. Germline V lookup: CDR1 ENHRY, CDR2 SYGVKD. Trimming took 3 bases from V and 10 from J, leaving 10 bases between them. The CDR3 bases are TGTGCCATCAGTGAAGGGGGGCAGTCACCCCTCCACTTT. It yields the protein CAISEGGQSPLHF.

As regards this clone: The same CDR3 can be traced to other DNA sequences in this sample. The chain couples TRBV5-1 to TRBJ2-1; TRBD2 might be the D (6 bases). V dropped 0 bases and J dropped 0 bases, with 10 bases sitting between them. The CDR3 consists of 16 residues. Germline values: CDR1 SGHRS, CDR2 YFSETQ. The DNA for the CDR3 is TGCGCCAGCAGCTTGGTGGCCGGGAGCTCCTACAATGAGCAGTTCTTC. Amino acid sequence: CASSLVAGSSYNEQFF.

This rearrangement joins TRBV6-5 to TRBJ2-2; 9 bases fit TRBD2. CDR1 and CDR2 (germline): MNHEY, SVGAGI. Trimming removed 0 bases from V and 5 bases from J; junction bases left unmatched: 1. The CDR3 runs 15 residues. The CDR3 here is CASSYSAGGTGELFF. CDR3 bases: TGTGCCAGCAGTTACTCTGCGGGAGGGACCGGGGAGCTGTTTTTT.

V is TRBV11-3 and J is TRBJ2-2; D ambiguous. Germline CDR1 is SGHNT and CDR2 is YENEEA. There are 13 residues in the CDR3. V lost 1 base and J lost 8, with 8 bases in between. The CDR3 DNA reads as TGTGCCAGCAGCTTAGTCGCCCTGGGGGAGCTGTTTTTT. Translation gives CASSLVALGELFF.

The chain recombines TRBV7-3 with TRBJ2-1; D perhaps matches TRBD1 (6 bases). CDR3 length: 15 residues. CDR1 and CDR2 from the germline V gene are SGHTA and FQGTGA. Deletions cut 2 bases from V and 6 bases from J, with 14 bases between. The CDR3 coding sequence is TGTGCCAGCAGCTTAGGGGTCAGGGGCGGCAATGAGCAGTTCTTC. Its translation: CASSLGVRGGNEQFF.

The chain employs TRBV27 and TRBJ2-3, with 8 bases matching TRBD1. Per the germline V gene, CDR1 is MNHEY and CDR2 is SMNVEV (reference sequence). The length of the CDR3 is 16 residues. Unmatched junction bases numbered 8, after V lost 6 bases and J lost 0 bases. CDR3: CASSPRQGPSTDTQYF. DNA of the CDR3: TGTGCCAGCAGCCCTCGACAGGGGCCTAGCACAGATACGCAGTATTTT.

This clone was detected only a few times. The V call is TRBV6-4, the J call TRBJ2-1, with 13 bases matching TRBD2. This CDR3 comprises 15 residues. Looked up from germline, CDR1 is MRHNA and CDR2 is SNTAGT. The junction had 2 bases not matched to a gene; V was cut back by 5 bases and J by 4 bases. For the CDR3, the DNA is TGTGCCAGCAGTTCGACTAGCGGGAGGTACAATGAGCAGTTCTTC. This translates into CASSSTSGRYNEQFF.

The gene calls are TRBV6-1 and TRBJ2-7; D gene unclear. V was shortened by 5 bases and J by 6 bases, with 8 bases between the two germline ends. The length of the CDR3 is 11 residues. The germline V gene has CDR1 MNHNS and CDR2 SASEGT. The CDR3 DNA is TGTGCCAGCAGTTACGTGGGCGAGCAGTACTTC. The encoded protein is CASSYVGEQYF.

The chain couples TRBV5-8 to TRBJ2-7; maybe TRBD1 (5 bases). V was clipped by 4 bases and J by 4 bases, with 12 bases between them. This CDR3 comprises 13 residues. Germline V gives CDR1 SGHTS, CDR2 YDEGEE. The CDR3 DNA follows: TGTGCCAGCAGCGTAGCAGGGTCGTACGAGCAGTACTTC. It codes for CASSVAGSYEQYF.